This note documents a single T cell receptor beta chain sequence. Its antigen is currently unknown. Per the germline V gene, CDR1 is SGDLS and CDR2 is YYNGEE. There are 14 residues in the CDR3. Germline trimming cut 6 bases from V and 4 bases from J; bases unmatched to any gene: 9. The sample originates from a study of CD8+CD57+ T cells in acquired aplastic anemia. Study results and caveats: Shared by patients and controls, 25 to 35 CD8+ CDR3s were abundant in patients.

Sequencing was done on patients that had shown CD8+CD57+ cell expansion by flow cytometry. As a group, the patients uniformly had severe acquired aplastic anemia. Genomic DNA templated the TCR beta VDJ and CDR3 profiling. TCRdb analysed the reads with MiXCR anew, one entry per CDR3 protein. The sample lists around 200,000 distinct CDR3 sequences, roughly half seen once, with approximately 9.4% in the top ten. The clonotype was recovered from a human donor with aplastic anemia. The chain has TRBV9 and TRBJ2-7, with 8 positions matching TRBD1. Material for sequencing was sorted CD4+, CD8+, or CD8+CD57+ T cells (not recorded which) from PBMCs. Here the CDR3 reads CASIPGQGLYEQYF. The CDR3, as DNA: TGTGCCAGCATCCCCGGACAGGGACTTTACGAGCAGTACTTC.